The rows below give T cell receptor beta chains drawn from one sample of a study of blood T cell repertoires in COVID-19. Profiling relied on immunoSEQ multiplex PCR, and the TCRdb table lists in-frame clones only, not all of them. In the table there are under 250,000 clones, about 90% of which are singletons. Material for sequencing was peripheral blood. These TCRs come from a man aged 25 to 40 with COVID-19, enrolled during active disease. CDR3s include the opening cysteine and the closing phenylalanine or tryptophan. The order of the fields is V gene, J gene, CDR3 protein.

v_gene: TRBV7-9; j_gene: TRBJ2-3; CDR3aa: CASSLFQGPSTDTQYF
v_gene: TRBV6-5; j_gene: TRBJ1-4; CDR3aa: CASSRPGQAEKLFF
v_gene: TRBV6-5; j_gene: TRBJ2-7; CDR3aa: CASRGTGVGEQYF
v_gene: TRBV6-5; j_gene: TRBJ2-2; CDR3aa: CASSTKTGGGELFF
v_gene: TRBV11-2; j_gene: TRBJ1-1; CDR3aa: CATSREGAYTEAFF
v_gene: TRBV3-1/TRBV3-2; j_gene: TRBJ2-1; CDR3aa: CASSQGLAGGTGEQFF
v_gene: TRBV9; j_gene: TRBJ2-1; CDR3aa: CASSGHTSGGASYNEQFF
v_gene: TRBV2; j_gene: TRBJ1-2; CDR3aa: CASSDGIGYTF
v_gene: TRBV5-1; j_gene: TRBJ1-1; CDR3aa: CASSLGTGWGDTEAFF
v_gene: TRBV5-1; j_gene: TRBJ2-2; CDR3aa: CASSPGTLPRTGELFF
v_gene: TRBV12-5; j_gene: TRBJ2-2; CDR3aa: CASGLWGRGTGELFF
v_gene: TRBV4-1; j_gene: TRBJ1-2; CDR3aa: CASSQGVGDSVYGYTF
v_gene: TRBV3-1/TRBV3-2; j_gene: TRBJ1-2; CDR3aa: CASSQEGGGEGYTF
v_gene: TRBV2; j_gene: TRBJ1-4; CDR3aa: CASSEQGGEEKLFF
v_gene: TRBV2; j_gene: TRBJ1-6; CDR3aa: CASSEQGVGSPLHF
v_gene: TRBV19; j_gene: TRBJ2-1; CDR3aa: CASSRSRTGGNNEQFF
v_gene: TRBV6-1; j_gene: TRBJ1-2; CDR3aa: CASSEGGYGYTF
v_gene: TRBV18; j_gene: TRBJ1-2; CDR3aa: CASSQDRGPYGYTF
v_gene: TRBV5-5; j_gene: TRBJ2-5; CDR3aa: CASFLGARGEETQYF
v_gene: TRBV6-5; j_gene: TRBJ1-4; CDR3aa: CASSFSSGGEKLFF
v_gene: TRBV5-4; j_gene: TRBJ1-4; CDR3aa: CASSSPGIGGEKLFF
v_gene: TRBV10-3; j_gene: TRBJ1-2; CDR3aa: CAISVSGGNAYGYTF
v_gene: TRBV4-2; j_gene: TRBJ1-4; CDR3aa: CASSQEGRATNEKLFF
v_gene: TRBV7-9; j_gene: TRBJ1-2; CDR3aa: CASSFRGSDYGYTF
v_gene: TRBV19; j_gene: TRBJ2-1; CDR3aa: CASSYRQPPGEQFF
v_gene: TRBV19; j_gene: TRBJ1-2; CDR3aa: CASSMFDGYTF
v_gene: TRBV3-1/TRBV3-2; j_gene: TRBJ2-1; CDR3aa: CASSLLTSGGTSSYNEQFF
v_gene: TRBV6-5; j_gene: TRBJ2-3; CDR3aa: CASSTAGGTDTQYF
v_gene: TRBV11-2; j_gene: TRBJ2-2; CDR3aa: CASSLALLTGGRYTGELFF
v_gene: TRBV6-5; j_gene: TRBJ1-4; CDR3aa: CASRDSATNEKLFF
v_gene: TRBV21-1; j_gene: TRBJ2-3; CDR3aa: CASSKEVLAGGVDFSTDTQYF
v_gene: TRBV20-1; j_gene: TRBJ1-1; CDR3aa: CSGARNTEAFF
v_gene: TRBV9; j_gene: TRBJ1-4; CDR3aa: CASSVARQGWREKLFF
v_gene: TRBV6-5; j_gene: TRBJ2-1; CDR3aa: CASSYLAGGPGNEQFF
v_gene: TRBV5-1; j_gene: TRBJ1-1; CDR3aa: CASSPPGGGVSTEAFF
v_gene: TRBV30; j_gene: TRBJ1-1; CDR3aa: CAWSVTGANTEAFF
v_gene: TRBV19; j_gene: TRBJ1-1; CDR3aa: CASSTPEGTYQARYTEAFF
v_gene: TRBV6-4; j_gene: TRBJ2-3; CDR3aa: CASKASGGIADTQYF
v_gene: TRBV19; j_gene: TRBJ1-2; CDR3aa: CASSTGTYYGYTF
v_gene: TRBV11-3; j_gene: TRBJ2-3; CDR3aa: CASSLGYSTDTQYF
v_gene: TRBV6-5; j_gene: TRBJ2-2; CDR3aa: CASRLGGGAGELFF
v_gene: TRBV4-1; j_gene: TRBJ2-7; CDR3aa: CASSQERGRDEQYF
v_gene: TRBV11-2; j_gene: TRBJ2-7; CDR3aa: CASRIAGQGGEQYF